The 30 T cell receptor beta chains below all came from one sample that was sequenced in a study of T cell responses to AZD1222 COVID-19 vaccine. The assay was immunoSEQ multiplex PCR, and TCRdb's table has in-frame clones only and misses some. Here the sample spans 75,000 to 100,000 clones, 89% being singletons. The sample consisted of peripheral blood, taken on day 0 of AZD1222 vaccination. These receptors came from an adult in good health.

V gene TRBV4-2 combines with J gene TRBJ2-1, with 10 bases that match TRBD1. CDR1 and CDR2 from the germline V gene are LGHNA and YNFKEQ. There are 16 residues in the CDR3. V shed 2 bases, J shed 3 bases, and the junction held 4 bases outside the gene matches. In DNA, the CDR3 is TGTGCCAGCAGCCAACTCGGGACAGGGGACTACAATGAGCAGTTCTTC. Translation gives CASSQLGTGDYNEQFF.

V usage is TRBV10-1 and J usage is TRBJ2-7; D is possibly TRBD2 (6 bases). V lost 3 bases and J lost 6, with 24 bases in between. Germline lookup yields CDR1 WNHNN and CDR2 SYGVQD (reference sequence). This CDR3 is built from 17 residues. CDR3 coding DNA: TGCGCCAGCAGTGACCCGCCCGGAATCTTCTTGGGAGGCGAGCAGTACTTC. Translated, it gives CASSDPPGIFLGGEQYF.

V and J are TRBV11-3 and TRBJ2-3; possibly TRBD2 for D (6 bases). Germline V gives CDR1 SGHNT, CDR2 YENEEA. The CDR3 is 13 residues long. Between the trimmed V and J ends, which lost 2 bases and 5 bases, there was a span of 8 bases. CDR3 sequence reads: CASSLSGGDTQYF. CDR3 bases: TGTGCCAGCAGCTTATCCGGGGGAGATACGCAGTATTTT. Combining the CDR3 with reference TRBV11-3 and TRBJ2-3 gives the whole variable domain EAGVVQSPRYKIIEKKQPVAFWCNPISGHNTLYWYLQNLGQGPELLIRYENEEAVDDSQLPKDRFSAERLKGVDSTLKIQPAELGDSAVYLCASSLSGGDTQYFGPGTRLTVL.

The chain has TRBV30 and TRBJ2-3; a weak D match, TRBD2 (7 bases). From germline, CDR1 is GTSNPN and CDR2 SVGIG (reference sequence). Trimming shortened V by 3 bases and J by 0 bases, and 22 bases separated the two germline ends. The CDR3 runs 18 residues. The CDR3 is CAWSLGIFGGASTDTQYF. CDR3 in DNA: TGTGCCTGGAGCCTCGGGATCTTTGGGGGGGCGAGCACAGATACGCAGTATTTT.

The V call is TRBV27, the J call TRBJ2-5; D ambiguous. The CDR3 has 13 amino acids. The germline V gene has CDR1 MNHEY and CDR2 SMNVEV (reference sequence). The ends were cut back, 1 base at V and 4 bases at J, with 7 bases in the middle. CDR3 DNA sequence: TGTGCCAGCAGTTTATGGTACCGAGAGACCCAGTACTTC. Amino acid sequence: CASSLWYRETQYF.

V and J are TRBV6-5 and TRBJ1-5; 10 bases agree with TRBD1. The CDR3 runs to 15 residues. Germline V gives CDR1 MNHEY, CDR2 SVGAGI. V lost 6 bases, J lost 5 bases, and 7 bases stayed unmatched. The CDR3 here is CASRNRGQGHQPQHF. CDR3 bases: TGTGCCAGCAGAAACCGGGGACAGGGGCATCAGCCCCAGCATTTT.

V is TRBV5-1 and J is TRBJ2-5; 9 nucleotides align to TRBD1. The germline CDR1 and CDR2 sequences are SGHRS and YFSETQ. V dropped 3 bases and J dropped 2; count of bases not matched to a gene: 5. The CDR3 runs to 15 residues. The CDR3 DNA sequence: TGCGCCAGCAGCTCGGGACAGGGCCCACAAGAGACCCAGTACTTC. It specifies CASSSGQGPQETQYF.

The gene calls are TRBV3-1 (or the pseudogene TRBV3-2) and TRBJ2-7; 13 nucleotides match TRBD2. The CDR3 is 17 residues long. Trimming at V came to 4 bases and at J to 1 base, leaving 7 bases not matched to a gene. In germline, CDR1 is LGHDT, CDR2 YNNKEL (reference sequence). This CDR3 reads CASSPLTLAGGSYEQYF. Written as DNA, the CDR3 is TGTGCCAGCAGCCCATTAACACTAGCGGGAGGGTCCTACGAGCAGTACTTC.

The chain combines TRBV6-5 with TRBJ1-6, with 8 bases aligning to TRBD1. The ends lost 10 bases at V and 1 base at J; junction bases unmatched: 3. Germline CDR1 is MNHEY and CDR2 is SVGAGI. CDR3 size: 14 residues. In nucleotides, the CDR3 is TGTGCCACCAGGACAGGGTCCTATAATTCACCCCTCCACTTT. Translated: CATRTGSYNSPLHF.

This chain links TRBV2 with TRBJ2-5; 7 bases fit TRBD1. Unmatched junction bases numbered 0, after V lost 6 bases and J lost 2 bases. This CDR3 comprises 12 residues. Germline assignment: CDR1 SNHLY and CDR2 FYNNEI. CDR3 coding DNA: TGTGCCAGCAGGGGACAGCAAGAGACCCAGTACTTC. This encodes CASRGQQETQYF.

This chain joins TRBV24-1 and TRBJ2-3, with a tentative D call TRBD1 (5 bases). Germline loops: CDR1 KGHDR, CDR2 SFDVKD. The V gene lost 3 bases and the J gene lost 2 bases, with 11 bases spanning the gap. The CDR3 has 15 residues. In DNA, the CDR3 is TGTGCCACCAGTGATCCCGACAGTTACACAGATACGCAGTATTTT. Translated: CATSDPDSYTDTQYF.

In DNA form, the CDR3 reads TGTGCCAGCAGCCCTCGGGGCACCAACCACCGTGGCTACACCTTC. This codes for CASSPRGTNHRGYTF. The chain has TRBV7-9 and TRBJ1-2; maybe TRBD1 (5 bases). Germline CDR1 reads SEHNR; CDR2 reads FQNEAQ (reference sequence). Trimming removed 5 bases from V and 7 bases from J, with 20 bases in between. The CDR3 covers 15 residues.

This sequence joins TRBV24-1 and TRBJ2-5; 9 nucleotides line up with TRBD2. Germline CDR1 and CDR2: KGHDR and SFDVKD. CDR3 length: 13 amino acids. The trim removed 9 bases at V and 4 bases at J, leaving 5 bases unmatched. CDR3: CATSASGTETQYF. The CDR3 DNA follows: TGTGCCACCTCGGCTAGCGGGACAGAGACCCAGTACTTC.

The chain employs TRBV4-3 and TRBJ1-4; D might be TRBD1 (6 bases). Germline V gives CDR1 LGHNA, CDR2 YSLEER. The V end lost 2 bases, the J end lost 8 bases, and 15 bases lay between the germline ends. The length of the CDR3 is 15 residues. The CDR3 reads CASSQWPTGNEKLFF. The CDR3 nucleotides read TGCGCCAGCAGCCAATGGCCTACAGGGAACGAAAAACTGTTTTTT.

The gene calls are TRBV12-5 and TRBJ1-6; 7 positions match TRBD1. V shed 0 bases, J shed 0 bases, and the junction held 5 bases outside the gene matches. Looked up from germline, CDR1 is LGHNT and CDR2 is FRNRAP. The CDR3 runs to 18 residues. In DNA, the CDR3 is TGTGCTAGTGGTTTGGTACAGGGGTTAATCTCCTATAATTCACCCCTCCACTTT. Translating gives CASGLVQGLISYNSPLHF.

This clone was observed once. This chain joins TRBV3-1 (or the pseudogene TRBV3-2) and TRBJ1-2; no firm D call. V dropped 1 base and J dropped 2 bases, with 8 bases sitting between them. Germline V gene sequence: CDR1 LGHDT, CDR2 YNNKEL (reference sequence). The length of the CDR3 is 14 residues. CDR3 coding DNA: TGTGCCAGCAGCCAAGGAGTGAGAAACTATGGCTACACCTTC. Translating it yields CASSQGVRNYGYTF.

The chain combines TRBV5-1 with TRBJ1-1; 7 nucleotides align to TRBD1. Looked up from germline, CDR1 is SGHRS and CDR2 is YFSETQ. The CDR3 covers 18 residues. Trimming at V came to 0 bases and at J to 0 bases, leaving 11 bases not matched to a gene. The CDR3 reads CASSLGGGGSPMNTEAFF. CDR3 DNA: TGCGCCAGCAGCTTGGGAGGGGGCGGGTCGCCAATGAACACTGAAGCTTTCTTT.

This clone was counted a single time. The V gene is TRBV11-3, the J gene TRBJ2-1, with unresolved D. The CDR3 consists of 13 residues. V lost 2 bases, J lost 7 bases, and 9 bases lay in between. CDR1 and CDR2 (germline): SGHNT, YENEEA. Here the CDR3 DNA reads TGTGCCAGCAGCTTACTCCGCACGAATGAGCAGTTCTTC. This encodes CASSLLRTNEQFF.

This chain joins TRBV2 and TRBJ2-1; D perhaps matches TRBD2 (6 bases). Germline V gene data show CDR1 as SNHLY and CDR2 as FYNNEI. This CDR3 has 16 amino acids. The V end lost 6 bases, the J end lost 6 bases, and 21 bases lay between the germline ends. CDR3 sequence reads: CASSFLASVISNEQFF. As DNA, the CDR3 is TGTGCCAGCAGCTTTCTAGCGTCGGTAATAAGCAATGAGCAGTTCTTC.

The chain carries TRBV5-1 and TRBJ2-2; no definite D call. This CDR3 region has 14 residues. Germline CDR1 reads SGHRS; CDR2 reads YFSETQ. Trimming removed 4 bases from V and 1 base from J, with 8 bases in between. The CDR3 is CASSPTLNTGELFF. The CDR3 DNA reads as TGCGCCAGCAGCCCGACATTGAACACCGGGGAGCTGTTTTTT.

The CDR3 DNA follows: TGTGCCAGCAGTTGGCTAGCGGGTAACACAGATACGCAGTATTTT. This sequence encodes CASSWLAGNTDTQYF. This chain links TRBV28 with TRBJ2-3; 8 bases match TRBD2. The J segment lost 2 bases and the V segment lost 4 bases, leaving 5 bases of the junction unmatched. Germline V gives CDR1 MDHEN, CDR2 SYDVKM. The CDR3 consists of 15 residues.

There are a few counts of this clone. The V call is TRBV5-1, the J call TRBJ1-2; TRBD1 matches at 9 bases. V lost 4 bases to trimming and J lost 10 bases; unmatched junction nucleotides: 20. Looked up from germline, CDR1 is SGHRS and CDR2 is YFSETQ. CDR3 length equals 17 residues. The CDR3 protein is CASSPRDRVEGDPAYTF. As DNA, the CDR3 is TGCGCCAGCAGCCCCCGGGACAGGGTAGAGGGGGATCCAGCCTACACCTTC.

This clone has only one observation. The J gene is TRBJ2-4, the V gene TRBV11-2, with D perhaps assigned TRBD1 or TRBD2 (5 bases each). This CDR3 contains 15 residues. The V end was cut by 5 bases, the J end by 3 bases, with 14 bases between. Germline lookup yields CDR1 SGHAT and CDR2 FQNNGV. The CDR3 DNA sequence: TGTGCCAGCAGCCCAAGCCAGGGAGACAAAAACATTCAGTACTTC. Its protein is CASSPSQGDKNIQYF.

The rearrangement uses TRBV7-2 and TRBJ2-7, with no clear D. Germline CDR1 SGHTA, CDR2 FQGNSA. The CDR3 runs to 13 residues. Deletions cut 0 bases from V and 6 bases from J, with 9 bases between. The CDR3 loop reads CASSLAEWAEQYF. As DNA, the CDR3 is TGTGCCAGCAGCTTAGCGGAGTGGGCCGAGCAGTACTTC.

The chain couples TRBV7-8 to TRBJ1-1; 8 bases map to TRBD1. Unmatched junction bases numbered 9, after V lost 5 bases and J lost 4 bases. Germline CDR1 is SGHVS and CDR2 is FQNEAQ. The CDR3 is 15 residues long. The CDR3 DNA reads TGTGCCAGCAGCCCAGGAGACAGGGGAGGCACTGAAGCTTTCTTT. Translated, it gives CASSPGDRGGTEAFF.

The chain uses TRBV5-1 and TRBJ1-1, with D possibly TRBD1 on 5 matching bases. V shed 5 bases and J shed 0 bases, with 5 bases lying between them. This CDR3 contains 12 residues. Germline V CDR1 and CDR2: SGHRS, YFSETQ. Here the CDR3 reads CASRGVNTEAFF. The CDR3 DNA reads TGCGCCAGCAGGGGGGTGAACACTGAAGCTTTCTTT.

This sequence joins TRBV18 and TRBJ1-1; D gene ambiguous. V shed 6 bases and J shed 3 bases, with 11 bases lying between them. The CDR3 totals 13 residues. Germline V lookup: CDR1 KGHSH, CDR2 LQKENI. This CDR3 reads CASSPTDHTEAFF. CDR3 nucleotides: TGTGCCAGCTCCCCGACGGATCACACTGAAGCTTTCTTT. The complete variable domain, with remaining parts taken from reference TRBV18 and TRBJ1-1, reads NAGVMQNPRHLVRRRGQEARLRCSPMKGHSHVYWYRQLPEEGLKFMVYLQKENIIDESGMPKERFSAEFPKEGPSILRIQQVVRGDSAAYFCASSPTDHTEAFFGQGTRLTVV.

The genes are TRBV30 and TRBJ2-5; possible D gene TRBD2, 5 bases. The CDR3 consists of 14 residues. Germline V lookup: CDR1 GTSNPN, CDR2 SVGIG (reference sequence). V lost 0 bases, J lost 6 bases, and 14 bases lay in between. In nucleotides, the CDR3 is TGTGCCTGGAGTGTACAGCGGAGGTCGAAGACCCAGTACTTC. Its protein product is CAWSVQRRSKTQYF.

This clone was seen only once. The V gene is TRBV6-5, the J gene TRBJ1-1; possible D gene TRBD1, 5 bases. V dropped 9 bases and J dropped 1 base, with 12 bases sitting between them. Germline loops: CDR1 MNHEY, CDR2 SVGAGI. The CDR3 runs 13 residues. This CDR3 reads CASPQDPNTEAFF. In nucleotides, the CDR3 is TGTGCCAGTCCACAGGATCCGAACACTGAAGCTTTCTTT.

This chain links TRBV6-5 with TRBJ1-5; D remains unclear. Germline-derived CDR1 and CDR2 are MNHEY and SVGAGI. The CDR3 spans 15 residues. The V gene lost 2 bases and the J gene lost 4 bases, with 12 bases spanning the gap. The CDR3 sequence: CASSYMRDGNQPQHF. As DNA, the CDR3 is TGTGCCAGCAGTTACATGAGGGATGGGAATCAGCCCCAGCATTTT.